A single TCR beta chain is shown here with its context. Its antigen is unknown. One entry per CDR3 protein, called by TCRdb with MiXCR from the reads. There are hundreds of thousands of distinct CDR3 sequences in the sample; roughly a third occur only once, and roughly 13% lies in the top ten. The sample originates from a study of T cell repertoires in cytomegalovirus infection. This receptor was taken from a human donor in good health (CMV status not recorded). Some clones in this sample may be carry-over from other donors' samples. This specimen consisted of cultured CD8+ T cells from PBMCs, obtained from culture after CMV antigen stimulation.

DNA for the CDR3: TGTGCCAGCAGCTCACTCCGGACAGGGGGTTACAATGAGCAGTTCTTC. This encodes CASSSLRTGGYNEQFF. The rearrangement links TRBV7-4 to TRBJ2-1, with 10 bases identical to TRBD1. Germline V gene data show CDR1 as SGHVT and CDR2 as SQSDAQ. Germline trimming cut 4 bases from V and 4 bases from J; bases unmatched to any gene: 7. The CDR3 is 16 residues long.